The sequence of this T cell receptor (beta chain) was determined in a study of vaccination and CD4 T cells after COVID-19. This clonotype was observed a few times. Its cognate antigen is unknown. Treatment specified: roughly 10-day PBMC culture with coronavirus spike peptide pools or control peptides (ViraFEST assay). From the unexposed donor, CD4+ T cells were collected ahead of the COVID-19 pandemic (2011-2018). The Oncomine TCR Beta short-read assay was what sequenced the DNA obtained from cultured CD4+ T cells. Genomic DNA was drawn out of CD4+ T cells grown in culture. TCRdb fed the PCR reads into MiXCR, producing one record per CDR3 protein. The sample consists of several thousand distinct CDR3 sequences, just over 40% of them appearing once. CDR1 SGHTA and CDR2 FQGNSA come from the germline V gene. This CDR3 region has 17 residues. V dropped 5 bases and J dropped 1; count of bases not matched to a gene: 11.

This sequence was found in a human donor in good health. Sequenced material: CD4+ T cells from blood, cultured in vitro. This sequence joins TRBV7-2 and TRBJ2-7; 10 positions agree with TRBD1. DNA of the CDR3: TGTGCCAGCAGCACCCTGGGGTGGACAGGGGGGTCCTACGAGCAGTACTTC. Its protein is CASSTLGWTGGSYEQYF.